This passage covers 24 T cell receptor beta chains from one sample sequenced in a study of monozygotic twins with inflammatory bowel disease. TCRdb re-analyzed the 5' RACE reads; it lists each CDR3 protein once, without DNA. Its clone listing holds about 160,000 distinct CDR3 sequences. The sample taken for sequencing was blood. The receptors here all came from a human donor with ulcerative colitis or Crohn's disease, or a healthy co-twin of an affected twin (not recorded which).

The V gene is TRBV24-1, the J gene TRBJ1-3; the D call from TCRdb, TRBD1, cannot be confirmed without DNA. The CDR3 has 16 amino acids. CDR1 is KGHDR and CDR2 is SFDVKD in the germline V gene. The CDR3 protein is CATSDGTGYSGNTIYF.

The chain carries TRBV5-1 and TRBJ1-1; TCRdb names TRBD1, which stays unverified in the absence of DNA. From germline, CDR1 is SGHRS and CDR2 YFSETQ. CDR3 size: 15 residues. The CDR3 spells CASSQRTGPNTEAFF.

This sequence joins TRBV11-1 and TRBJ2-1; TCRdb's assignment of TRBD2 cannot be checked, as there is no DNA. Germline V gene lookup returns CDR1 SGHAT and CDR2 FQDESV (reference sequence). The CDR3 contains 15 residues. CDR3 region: CASSYPAGSRDEQFF.

This CDR3 is CSAQRRTPLSYEQYF. The chain recombines TRBV20-1 with TRBJ2-7; TCRdb's D call, TRBD1, is unchecked because there is no DNA. The V gene's germline CDR1 is DFQATT and CDR2 SNEGSKA (reference sequence). The CDR3 length is 15 residues.

The CDR3 is CATSELAGGAYNEQFF. The chain joins TRBV24-1 to TRBJ2-1; without DNA, the TCRdb call of TRBD2 cannot be checked. In germline, CDR1 is KGHDR, CDR2 SFDVKD. The CDR3 covers 16 residues.

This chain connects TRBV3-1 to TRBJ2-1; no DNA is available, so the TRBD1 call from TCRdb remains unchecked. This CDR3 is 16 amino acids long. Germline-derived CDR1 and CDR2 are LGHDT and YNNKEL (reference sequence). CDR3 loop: CASSHRTDWVYNEQFF.

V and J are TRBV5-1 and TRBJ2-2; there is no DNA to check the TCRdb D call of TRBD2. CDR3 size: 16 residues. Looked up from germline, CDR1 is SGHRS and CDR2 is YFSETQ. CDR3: CASSRGGAPNTGELFF. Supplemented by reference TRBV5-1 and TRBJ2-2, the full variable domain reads KAGVTQTPRYLIKTRGQQVTLSCSPISGHRSVSWYQQTPGQGLQFLFEYFSETQRNKGNFPGRFSGRQFSNSRSEMNVSTLELGDSALYLCASSRGGAPNTGELFFGEGSRLTVL.

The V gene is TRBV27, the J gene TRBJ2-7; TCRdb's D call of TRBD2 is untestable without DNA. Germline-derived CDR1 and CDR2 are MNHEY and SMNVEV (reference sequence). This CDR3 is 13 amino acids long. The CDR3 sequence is CASSSDYSYEQYF.

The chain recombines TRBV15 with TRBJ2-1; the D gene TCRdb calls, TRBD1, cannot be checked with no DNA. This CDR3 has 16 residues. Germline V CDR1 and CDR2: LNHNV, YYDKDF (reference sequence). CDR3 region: CATSPMGGQGSDEQFF.

The CDR3: CASREDNEQFF. This rearrangement joins TRBV2 to TRBJ2-1. This CDR3 spans 11 amino acids. CDR1 SNHLY and CDR2 FYNNEI come from the germline V gene.

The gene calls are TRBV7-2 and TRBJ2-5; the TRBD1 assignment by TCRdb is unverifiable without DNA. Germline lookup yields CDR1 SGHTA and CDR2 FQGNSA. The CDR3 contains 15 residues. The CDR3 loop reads CASTPLGGFEETQYF.

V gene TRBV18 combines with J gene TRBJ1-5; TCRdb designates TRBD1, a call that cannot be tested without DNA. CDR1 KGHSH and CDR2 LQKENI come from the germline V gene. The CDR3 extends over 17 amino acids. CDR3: CASSPGNPWQGDQPQHF.

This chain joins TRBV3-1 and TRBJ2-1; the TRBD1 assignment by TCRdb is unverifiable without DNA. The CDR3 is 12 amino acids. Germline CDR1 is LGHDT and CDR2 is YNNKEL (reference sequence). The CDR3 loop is CASTRGSHEQFF.

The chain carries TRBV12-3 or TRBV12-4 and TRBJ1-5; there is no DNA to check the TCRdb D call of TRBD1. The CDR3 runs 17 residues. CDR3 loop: CASSSYQGGTAPQPQHF.

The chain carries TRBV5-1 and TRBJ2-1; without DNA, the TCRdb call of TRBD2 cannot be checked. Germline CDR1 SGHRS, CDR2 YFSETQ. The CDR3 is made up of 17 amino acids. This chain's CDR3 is CASSDVLAGESYNEQFF.

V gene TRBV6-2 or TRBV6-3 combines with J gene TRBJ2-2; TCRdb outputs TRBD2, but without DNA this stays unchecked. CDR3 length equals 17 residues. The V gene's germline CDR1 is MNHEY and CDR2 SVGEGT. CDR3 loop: CASSYQAGGANTGELFF.

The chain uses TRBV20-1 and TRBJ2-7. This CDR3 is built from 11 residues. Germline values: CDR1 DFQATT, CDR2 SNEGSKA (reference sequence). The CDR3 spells CSASADYEQYF.

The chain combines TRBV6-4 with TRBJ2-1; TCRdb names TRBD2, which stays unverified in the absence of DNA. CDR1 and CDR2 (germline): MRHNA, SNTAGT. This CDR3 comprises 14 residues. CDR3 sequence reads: CASSPGTSGNEQFF.

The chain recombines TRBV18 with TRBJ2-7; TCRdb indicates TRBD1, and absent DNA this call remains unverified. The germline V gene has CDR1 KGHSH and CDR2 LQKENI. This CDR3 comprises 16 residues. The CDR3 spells CASSPLSSPRDYEQYF. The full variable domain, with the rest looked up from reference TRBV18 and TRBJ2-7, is NAGVMQNPRHLVRRRGQEARLRCSPMKGHSHVYWYRQLPEEGLKFMVYLQKENIIDESGMPKERFSAEFPKEGPSILRIQQVVRGDSAAYFCASSPLSSPRDYEQYFGPGTRLTVT.

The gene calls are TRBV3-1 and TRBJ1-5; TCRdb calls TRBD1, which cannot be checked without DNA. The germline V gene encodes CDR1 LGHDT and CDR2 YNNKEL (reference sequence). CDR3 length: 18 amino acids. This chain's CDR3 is CASSQMPLGQGADQPQHF.

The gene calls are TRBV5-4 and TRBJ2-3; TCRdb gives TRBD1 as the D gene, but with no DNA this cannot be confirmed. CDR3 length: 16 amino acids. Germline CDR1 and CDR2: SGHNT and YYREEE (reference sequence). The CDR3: CASSLDGAGGTDTQYF.

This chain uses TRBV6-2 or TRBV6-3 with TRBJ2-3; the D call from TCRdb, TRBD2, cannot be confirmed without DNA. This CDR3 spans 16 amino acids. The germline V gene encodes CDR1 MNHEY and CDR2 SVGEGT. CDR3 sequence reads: CASNPWASGGTDTQYF.

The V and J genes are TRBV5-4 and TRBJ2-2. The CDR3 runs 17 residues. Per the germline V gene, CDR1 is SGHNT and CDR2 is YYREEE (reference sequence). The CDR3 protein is CASSLVSGFGGTGELFF.

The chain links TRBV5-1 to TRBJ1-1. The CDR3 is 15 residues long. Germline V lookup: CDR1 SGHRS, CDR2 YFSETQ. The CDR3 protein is CASSLGTEEGTEAFF. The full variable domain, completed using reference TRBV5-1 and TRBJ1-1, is KAGVTQTPRYLIKTRGQQVTLSCSPISGHRSVSWYQQTPGQGLQFLFEYFSETQRNKGNFPGRFSGRQFSNSRSEMNVSTLELGDSALYLCASSLGTEEGTEAFFGQGTRLTVV.